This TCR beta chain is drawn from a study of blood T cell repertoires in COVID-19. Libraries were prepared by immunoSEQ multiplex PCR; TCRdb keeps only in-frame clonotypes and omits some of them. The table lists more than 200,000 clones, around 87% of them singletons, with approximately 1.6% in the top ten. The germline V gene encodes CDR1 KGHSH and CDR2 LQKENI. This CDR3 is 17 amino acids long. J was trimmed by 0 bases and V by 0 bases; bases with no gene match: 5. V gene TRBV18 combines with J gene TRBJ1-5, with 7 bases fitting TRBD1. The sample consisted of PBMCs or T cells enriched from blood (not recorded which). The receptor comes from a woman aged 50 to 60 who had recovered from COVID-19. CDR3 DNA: TGTGCCAGCTCACCACCTGGAGGGACAGTTAGCAATCAGCCCCAGCATTTT. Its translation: CASSPPGGTVSNQPQHF.